This T cell receptor beta chain was observed in a study of blood T cell repertoires in COVID-19. Study details: There were acute and convalescent COVID-19 samples, and they came from the United States, Italy and Spain. The cDNA or gDNA used as material had been derived from T cells, B-cell-depleted T cells, or PBMCs.

How the authors handled the data: Reference gene primer amplification yielded estimated nucleated cell counts. The table came from immunoSEQ multiplex PCR; TCRdb's copy has only in-frame clones and leaves some out. D and trimming come from the DNA, and the V and J calls and clone size come from that table. Found here are hundreds of thousands of clones, 70% to 90% of them singletons; the top ten hold roughly 0.8%. Germline CDR1 and CDR2: KGHSH and LQKENI. Trimming removed 2 bases from V and 7 bases from J, with 12 bases in between. The CDR3 sequence is 14 residues long. The TCR was taken from a woman aged 25 to 39 with acute or convalescent COVID-19. This chain uses TRBV18 with TRBJ1-5; tentatively, D is TRBD1 (5 bases). Sequencing was done on a sample of peripheral blood. In DNA form, the CDR3 reads TGTGCCAGCTCACCAGGGGGGAGCGACCAGCCCCAGCATTTT. Its protein product is CASSPGGSDQPQHF.